This T cell receptor (beta chain) appears in the sequencing data of a study of cytomegalovirus exposure and HLA in healthy donors. The CDR3 covers 15 residues. Per the germline V gene, CDR1 is MNHEY and CDR2 is SVGAGI. The trim removed 5 bases at V and 0 bases at J, leaving 4 bases unmatched. With 60 Vbeta and 13 Jbeta primers, the PCR was carried out. Per the study methods: The authors later counted approximately 80 million unique TCR beta chains, some 12 million of them shared. Profiled with immunoSEQ multiplex PCR; TCRdb holds only in-frame clones, not every one. V, J and clone size are those of that table, while D and trimming were read from the DNA. The sample holds 180,000 or so clones, around 80% seen once. Points on this clone: Its antigen is not known.

Study-wide results and limits: The study labeled 170 or so TCR beta chains cytomegalovirus-associated. By HLA locus, TCR association rates varied in a later analysis, with DRB1 showing the most and HLA-C the fewest. Earlier analysis looked at TCR beta V segments, and most were productive about 87% or about 30% of the time.

Sample: PBMCs. V usage is TRBV6-5 and J usage is TRBJ1-3, with 7 bases lining up with TRBD1. This sequence was found in a man aged 35 to 55 in good health and CMV-seronegative. CDR3 in DNA: TGTGCCAGCAGTCTAAACAGGGGCTCTGGAAACACCATATATTTT. As protein: CASSLNRGSGNTIYF.